A selection of T cell receptor beta chains follows, all from one sample in a study of blood T cell repertoires in COVID-19. Repertoires were generated with immunoSEQ multiplex PCR, while TCRdb's copy carries only in-frame clones and drops some. The table lists 250,000 or so clones, around 90% of them singletons. Sequenced sample: PBMCs or T cells enriched from blood (not recorded which). The source of these receptors is a woman in her fifties or sixties who had recovered from COVID-19. Each CDR3 is given without its conserved first and last residue.

>TRBV5-1
ASRQGGTYNEQF
>TRBV7-9
ASSIRRDGNTEAF
>TRBV2
ASSPLGSSTDTQY
>TRBV3-1/TRBV3-2
ASSPRSRGSGELF
>TRBV5-4
ASSSGDRGDEQY
>TRBV6-2/TRBV6-3
ASSYRGGSGELF
>TRBV28
ASTERSGNTIY
>TRBV5-1
ASSLFRGQETQY
>TRBV6-1
ASSEVVVSRPQH
>TRBV11-2
ASSLRAREKTDTQY
>TRBV29-1
SVEGSTGYGYT
>TRBV7-2
ASSLGLGGTGELF
>TRBV18
ASSIRQENTEAF
>TRBV28
ASSLTGNPYEQY
>TRBV5-1
ASSVGQSQETQY
>TRBV19
ASSTQQGLAGFNTGELF
>TRBV6-2/TRBV6-3
ASSWDSAYNEQF
>TRBV4-1
ASSIGTPSGEQY
>TRBV9
ASSVAYRAGNTIY
>TRBV2
ATQAYGGNTIY
>TRBV27
ASTQRRDPNPHNSPLH
>TRBV5-5
ASSPGSTGSNYGYT
>TRBV28
ATLTSGTIYEQY
>TRBV5-1
ASSLAGQGEAF
>TRBV5-4
ASSLVLGQGLDTQY
>TRBV27
ASSLGSRSEAF
>TRBV7-2
ASSSRLAGGTDTQY
>TRBV5-1
ASSWGQGLDGEQF
>TRBV5-3
ARMSFRLAGGWAGNEQF
>TRBV10-3
AISPRGAGGIDTQY
>TRBV18
ASSSGLAGGNEQF
>TRBV27
ASSFRGTSGNPPGELF
>TRBV6-2/TRBV6-3
ASSTGSQPQH
>TRBV5-1
ASSLSRHQETQY
>TRBV7-2
ASSPGQDEKLF
>TRBV30
AWTTGTSGYNEQF
>TRBV19
ASSIGQFSGEAF
>TRBV13
ASSLTQGALNTGELF
>TRBV4-1
ASSHAPGQPNEQF
>TRBV3-1/TRBV3-2
ASSHILAGPTREQF
>TRBV2
ASSDSGHLGTEAF
>TRBV2
ASSKSSGGGNEQF
>TRBV6-5
ASSYIGGTNTEAF
>TRBV7-9
ASSSQPGAGGQETQY
>TRBV15
ATSRGPIAHEQY